The TCR beta chain under discussion was sequenced for a study of blood T cell repertoires in COVID-19. Study in general: Sample material is recorded as cDNA or gDNA derived from T cells, B-cell-depleted T cells, or PBMCs.

In this sample, this clone turned up a few times. As processed by the authors: Estimation of nucleated cell counts was performed using reference gene primer amplification. Assay: immunoSEQ multiplex PCR; the TCRdb copy retains only in-frame clones and omits some. The DNA gave D and trimming, while V, J and clone size come from that table. The sample lists 410,000 or so clones; 80% to 90% were seen once. The V gene's germline CDR1 is GTSNPN and CDR2 SVGIG (reference sequence). The CDR3 has 14 residues. Trimming stripped 5 bases from V and 4 bases from J, with 17 bases between. The rearrangement uses TRBV30 and TRBJ1-1; D not resolved. This sequence originates from a woman in her 30s with active or convalescent COVID-19. The source material was peripheral blood. The CDR3 loop is CAWGPRGKGTEAFF. The CDR3 DNA is TGTGCCTGGGGCCCCCGGGGAAAGGGCACTGAAGCTTTCTTT.